These 21 T cell receptor beta chains came from one sample sequenced in a study of T cell responses to AZD1222 COVID-19 vaccine. Libraries were prepared by immunoSEQ multiplex PCR; TCRdb keeps only in-frame clonotypes and omits some of them. The data contain around 140,000 clones, approximately 86% of them singletons. Sequenced here: peripheral blood, sampled 28 days after the second AZD1222 dose. The receptors were gathered from an adult who received the AZD1222 COVID-19 vaccine.

The rearrangement uses TRBV19 and TRBJ2-4; D call uncertain. Germline V gives CDR1 LNHDA, CDR2 SQIVND (reference sequence). The CDR3 covers 14 residues. Trimming removed 3 bases at V and 7 bases at J, with 13 bases between. CDR3 residues: CASSMGYFDNIQYF. DNA for the CDR3: TGTGCCAGTAGTATGGGATATTTTGACAACATTCAGTACTTC.

This clone was seen a few times. One junction end disagrees with the germline gene, perhaps due to a read error. The chain uses TRBV19 and TRBJ1-1; D is unresolved. There are 10 residues in the CDR3. Germline CDR1 and CDR2: LNHDA and SQIVND (reference sequence). The CDR3 region has the DNA TGTGCCAGTAGTACAGATGTTAGAGCCTTT. This gives the protein CASSTDVRAF. Combining the CDR3 with reference TRBV19 and TRBJ1-1 gives the whole variable domain DGGITQSPKYLFRKEGQNVTLSCEQNLNHDAMYWYRQDPGQGLRLIYYSQIVNDFQKGDIAEGYSVSREKKESFPLTVTSAQKNPTAFYLCASSTDVRAFGQGTRLTVV.

The V and J genes are TRBV12-3 or TRBV12-4 and TRBJ2-5, with D uncertain. The CDR3 runs to 13 residues. V was shortened by 6 bases and J by 3 bases, with 11 bases between the two germline ends. CDR3 nucleotide sequence: TGTGCCAGCAGCACTATCCAAAAAGAGACCCAGTACTTC. Encoded protein: CASSTIQKETQYF.

The chain recombines TRBV7-8 with TRBJ1-3, with D perhaps matching TRBD1 (5 bases). The germline gives CDR1 SGHVS, CDR2 FQNEAQ. V lost 7 bases and J 4 bases, leaving 14 bases between the germline ends. This CDR3 is 14 amino acids long. The CDR3 sequence is CASNHERGGNTIYF. CDR3 DNA: TGTGCCAGCAACCATGAGAGGGGAGGAAACACCATATATTTT.

Details on this clone: Other DNA sequences in this sample translate to the same CDR3. This rearrangement joins TRBV6-5 to TRBJ1-1, with 7 bases identical to TRBD1. CDR3 length: 15 amino acids. Germline CDR1 MNHEY, CDR2 SVGAGI. V lost 0 bases to trimming and J lost 0 bases; unmatched junction nucleotides: 1. The DNA of the CDR3 is TGTGCCAGCAGTTACTCGGGACAGATGAACACTGAAGCTTTCTTT. Protein: CASSYSGQMNTEAFF.

The rearrangement links TRBV9 to TRBJ2-5; TRBD1 matches 7 bases. Germline CDR1 and CDR2: SGDLS and YYNGEE. The junction had 11 bases not matched to a gene; V was cut back by 4 bases and J by 2 bases. The CDR3 runs to 16 residues. CDR3 amino acids: CASSRIPGQIQETQYF. The CDR3 DNA sequence: TGTGCCAGCAGCCGGATTCCGGGACAGATACAAGAGACCCAGTACTTC.

The DNA of the CDR3 is TGTGCCAGCAGTCCAGCGGGGCCTAGGGATGAGCAGTTCTTC. This sequence encodes CASSPAGPRDEQFF. The rearrangement uses TRBV28 and TRBJ2-1, with TRBD2 identical over 7 bases. The V and J ends lost 5 bases and 8 bases, in that order; junction bases with no gene match: 9. This CDR3 spans 14 amino acids. The V gene's germline CDR1 is MDHEN and CDR2 SYDVKM.

The V call is TRBV28, the J call TRBJ1-6; 7 bases line up with TRBD1. Germline CDR1 is MDHEN and CDR2 is SYDVKM. V shed 6 bases and J 1 base; nucleotides not matched to a gene: 6. The CDR3 consists of 16 residues. CDR3 DNA sequence: TGTGCCAGCAGCCCACGGACAGGTTCCTATAATTCACCCCTCCACTTT. Protein: CASSPRTGSYNSPLHF. The full variable domain, rest sourced from reference TRBV28 and TRBJ1-6, is DVKVTQSSRYLVKRTGEKVFLECVQDMDHENMFWYRQDPGLGLRLIYFSYDVKMKEKGDIPEGYSVSREKKERFSLILESASTNQTSMYLCASSPRTGSYNSPLHFGNGTRLTVT.

V gene TRBV29-1 combines with J gene TRBJ1-2, with 9 nucleotides matching TRBD1. The CDR3 consists of 14 residues. V shed 5 bases, J shed 9 bases, and the junction held 13 bases outside the gene matches. The germline V gene encodes CDR1 SQVTM and CDR2 ANQGSEA. The CDR3 bases are TGCAGCGTTCAGCTACAGGGGGCGGCTATGAGCTACACCTTC. Encoded protein: CSVQLQGAAMSYTF.

The genes are TRBV7-9 and TRBJ1-6; TRBD1 matches at 9 bases. J gave up 0 bases and V 4 bases, and 1 base lay outside the gene matches. This CDR3 comprises 16 residues. Germline V gene lookup returns CDR1 SEHNR and CDR2 FQNEAQ (reference sequence). The CDR3 region is CASSSGQGSYNSPLHF. The CDR3 bases are TGTGCCAGCAGCTCGGGACAGGGCTCCTATAATTCACCCCTCCACTTT.

The rearrangement joins TRBV5-8 to TRBJ2-3, with a weak D call TRBD1 (6 bases). From germline, CDR1 is SGHTS and CDR2 YDEGEE. V shed 4 bases and J shed 3 bases, with 15 bases lying between them. The CDR3 extends over 15 amino acids. The CDR3 DNA sequence: TGTGCCAGCAGCACACAGGGAAGGGGTACAGATACGCAGTATTTT. This gives the protein CASSTQGRGTDTQYF.

V is TRBV15 and J is TRBJ1-2; 9 bases are shared with TRBD1. The germline V gene encodes CDR1 LNHNV and CDR2 YYDKDF (reference sequence). This CDR3 contains 13 residues. Unmatched junction bases numbered 4, after V lost 5 bases and J lost 6 bases. The CDR3 bases are TGTGCCACCAGCTTACGACAGGGGGATGGCTACACCTTC. Translation: CATSLRQGDGYTF.

This clone was seen only a few times. The V and J genes are TRBV4-1 and TRBJ2-1; no definite D call. V was trimmed by 4 bases and J by 8 bases, leaving 12 bases between them. The CDR3 totals 13 residues. The germline CDR1 and CDR2 sequences are MGHRA and YSYEKL. CDR3 in DNA: TGCGCCAGCAGCCTCCCGAGTGCGTATGAGCAGTTCTTC. Its protein product is CASSLPSAYEQFF.

The J gene is TRBJ1-1, the V gene TRBV2; D not resolved. Germline V CDR1 and CDR2: SNHLY, FYNNEI. The CDR3 runs to 14 residues. V dropped 3 bases and J dropped 4 bases, with 12 bases sitting between them. The CDR3 nucleotides are TGTGCCAGCAGTGAGTGGGCGGTGGGCACTGAAGCTTTCTTT. Translated, it gives CASSEWAVGTEAFF.

The chain employs TRBV18 and TRBJ1-2; D is unclear. Looked up from germline, CDR1 is KGHSH and CDR2 is LQKENI. CDR3 size: 14 residues. The germline V and J ends were trimmed by 3 bases and 4 bases, with 12 bases remaining between them. This chain's CDR3 is CASSPGESGYGYTF. In nucleotides, the CDR3 is TGTGCCAGCTCACCGGGCGAGAGCGGCTATGGCTACACCTTC.

The chain combines TRBV18 with TRBJ1-1; D is uncertain. Trimming left V 1 base short and J 2 bases short, with 8 bases between. CDR3 size: 14 residues. Looked up from germline, CDR1 is KGHSH and CDR2 is LQKENI. DNA for the CDR3: TGTGCCAGCTCACCACTGGTAGCTAACACTGAAGCTTTCTTT. It translates to CASSPLVANTEAFF.

The chain employs TRBV18 and TRBJ1-2; perhaps TRBD1 as D (5 bases). There are 16 residues in the CDR3. Looked up from germline, CDR1 is KGHSH and CDR2 is LQKENI. Trimming pared 3 bases from V and 2 bases from J, leaving 16 bases between. The CDR3 loop is CASSPAAGTVNYGYTF. The CDR3 nucleotides read TGTGCCAGCTCACCCGCCGCCGGGACGGTGAACTATGGCTACACCTTC.

The rearrangement joins TRBV5-6 to TRBJ1-3, with D unclear. V dropped 0 bases and J dropped 8 bases, with 9 bases sitting between them. The CDR3 length is 13 residues. In germline, CDR1 is SGHDT, CDR2 YYEEEE. CDR3 nucleotides: TGTGCCAGCAGCTTGGATCCTCGGGACACCATATATTTT. It codes for CASSLDPRDTIYF. The complete variable domain, with remaining parts taken from reference TRBV5-6 and TRBJ1-3, reads DAGVTQSPTHLIKTRGQQVTLRCSPKSGHDTVSWYQQALGQGPQFIFQYYEEEERQRGNFPDRFSGHQFPNYSSELNVNALLLGDSALYLCASSLDPRDTIYFGEGSWLTVV.

The V gene is TRBV5-1, the J gene TRBJ2-5; the D gene is possibly TRBD2 (7 bases). Trimming removed 1 base from V and 2 bases from J, with 15 bases in between. CDR3 length equals 16 residues. CDR1 is SGHRS and CDR2 is YFSETQ in the germline V gene. The CDR3 loop is CASSLSGGGKQETQYF. The DNA for the CDR3 is TGCGCCAGCAGCTTGAGTGGCGGGGGCAAACAAGAGACCCAGTACTTC.

This sequence joins TRBV3-1 (or the pseudogene TRBV3-2) and TRBJ1-2; 9 positions match TRBD1. This CDR3 region has 15 residues. In germline, CDR1 is LGHDT, CDR2 YNNKEL (reference sequence). Trimming removed 4 bases from V and 8 bases from J; junction bases left unmatched: 11. CDR3 DNA sequence: TGTGCCAGCAGCCTAAGGGACAGGGAGGGGTCAGGCTACACCTTC. Translated: CASSLRDREGSGYTF.

A word on this clone: Other DNA sequences in this sample translate to the same CDR3. The rearrangement links TRBV7-9 to TRBJ1-2; 7 positions match TRBD1. The germline gives CDR1 SEHNR, CDR2 FQNEAQ (reference sequence). The V and J ends lost 1 base and 7 bases, in that order; junction bases with no gene match: 3. The CDR3 spans 13 residues. CDR3 loop: CASSLEQGIGYTF. The CDR3 DNA reads TGTGCCAGCAGCTTAGAACAGGGGATTGGCTACACCTTC. The full variable domain, with the rest looked up from reference TRBV7-9 and TRBJ1-2, is DTGVSQNPRHKITKRGQNVTFRCDPISEHNRLYWYRQTLGQGPEFLTYFQNEAQLEKSRLLSDRFSAERPKGSFSTLEIQRTEQGDSAMYLCASSLEQGIGYTFGSGTRLTVV.